The T cell receptor beta chain under discussion was sequenced for a study of molecular identifiers for immune sequencing clone quantification. TCRdb redid the calling of the PCR reads with MiXCR, one entry per CDR3 protein. The sample has around 470,000 distinct CDR3 sequences, around 23% seen once; the top ten hold over 0.6%. The length of the CDR3 is 12 residues. Germline V gene data show CDR1 as SGDLS and CDR2 as YYNGEE. The V end lost 5 bases, the J end lost 9 bases, and 11 bases lay between the germline ends. The TCR comes from a human donor in good health. Some libraries in this study had Jurkat cell RNA spiked in. The genes are TRBV9 and TRBJ2-2; a weak D match, TRBD1 (5 bases). Sequenced input: naive CD8+ T cells from blood, with Jurkat cell RNA spiked in. Subset indicated: FACS-sorted CD8+CD4-CCR7+CD45RA+ naive T cells. In DNA, the CDR3 is TGTGCCAGCAGTCGCACAGGCCGGGAGCTGTTTTTT. As protein: CASSRTGRELFF.